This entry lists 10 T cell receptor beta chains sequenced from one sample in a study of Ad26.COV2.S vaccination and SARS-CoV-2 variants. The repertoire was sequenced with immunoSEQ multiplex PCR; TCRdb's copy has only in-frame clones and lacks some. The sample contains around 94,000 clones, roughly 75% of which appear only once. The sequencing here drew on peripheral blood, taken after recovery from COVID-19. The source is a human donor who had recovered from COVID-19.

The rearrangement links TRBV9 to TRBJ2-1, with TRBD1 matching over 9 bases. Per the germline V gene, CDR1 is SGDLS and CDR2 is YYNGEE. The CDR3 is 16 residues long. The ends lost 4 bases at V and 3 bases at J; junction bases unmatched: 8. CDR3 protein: CASSPSGTGFYNEQFF. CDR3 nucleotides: TGTGCCAGCAGCCCTTCCGGGACAGGGTTCTACAATGAGCAGTTCTTC.

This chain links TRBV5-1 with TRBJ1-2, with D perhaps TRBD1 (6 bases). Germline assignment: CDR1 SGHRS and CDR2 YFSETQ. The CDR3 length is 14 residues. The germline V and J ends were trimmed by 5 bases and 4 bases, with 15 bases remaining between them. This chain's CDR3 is CASSSQGNLYGYTF. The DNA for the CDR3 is TGCGCCAGCAGTTCTCAGGGGAACCTCTATGGCTACACCTTC. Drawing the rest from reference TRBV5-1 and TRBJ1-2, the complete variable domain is KAGVTQTPRYLIKTRGQQVTLSCSPISGHRSVSWYQQTPGQGLQFLFEYFSETQRNKGNFPGRFSGRQFSNSRSEMNVSTLELGDSALYLCASSSQGNLYGYTFGSGTRLTVV.

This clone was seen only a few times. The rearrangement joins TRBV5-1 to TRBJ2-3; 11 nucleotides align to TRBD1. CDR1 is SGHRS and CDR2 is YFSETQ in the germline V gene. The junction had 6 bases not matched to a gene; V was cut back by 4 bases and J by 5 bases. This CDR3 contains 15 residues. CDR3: CASSGRTGGRDTQYF. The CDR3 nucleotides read TGCGCCAGCAGCGGACGGACAGGGGGCAGAGATACGCAGTATTTT.

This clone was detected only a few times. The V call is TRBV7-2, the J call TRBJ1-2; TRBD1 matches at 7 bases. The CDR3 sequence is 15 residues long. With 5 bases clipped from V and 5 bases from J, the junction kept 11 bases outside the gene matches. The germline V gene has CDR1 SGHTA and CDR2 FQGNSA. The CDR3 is CASSTYRGIDYGYTF. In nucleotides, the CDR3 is TGTGCCAGCAGCACCTACAGGGGTATCGATTATGGCTACACCTTC.

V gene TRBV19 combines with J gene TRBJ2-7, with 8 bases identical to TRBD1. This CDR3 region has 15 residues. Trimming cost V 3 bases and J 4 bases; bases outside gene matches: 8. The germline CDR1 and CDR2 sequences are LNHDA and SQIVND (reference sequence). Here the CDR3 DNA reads TGTGCCAGTAGTATGGGACAGGCCCCCCGTTACGAGCAGTACTTC. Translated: CASSMGQAPRYEQYF.

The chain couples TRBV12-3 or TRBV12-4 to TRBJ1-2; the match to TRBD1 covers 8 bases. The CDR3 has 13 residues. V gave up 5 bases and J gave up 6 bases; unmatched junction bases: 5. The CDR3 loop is CASSVDRVNGYTF. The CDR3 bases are TGTGCCAGCAGTGTGGACAGGGTAAATGGCTACACCTTC.

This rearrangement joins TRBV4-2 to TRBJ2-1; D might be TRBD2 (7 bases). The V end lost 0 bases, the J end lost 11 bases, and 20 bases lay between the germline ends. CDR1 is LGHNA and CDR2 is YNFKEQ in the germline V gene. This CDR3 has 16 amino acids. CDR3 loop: CASSQDEGGGYPQQFF. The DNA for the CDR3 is TGTGCCAGCAGCCAAGATGAGGGGGGGGGCTATCCGCAGCAGTTCTTC.

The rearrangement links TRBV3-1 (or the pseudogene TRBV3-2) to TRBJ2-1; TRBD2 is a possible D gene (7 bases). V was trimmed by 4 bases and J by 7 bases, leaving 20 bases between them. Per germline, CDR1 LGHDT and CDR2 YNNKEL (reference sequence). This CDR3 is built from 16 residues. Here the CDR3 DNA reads TGTGCCAGCAGCCCCTTATTTGGGGGGGGCCTAAATGAGCAGTTCTTC. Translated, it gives CASSPLFGGGLNEQFF.

DNA for the CDR3: TGTGCCAGCAGCGTAGATCGGGGGGCATACAATGAGCAGTTCTTC. Residues: CASSVDRGAYNEQFF. The chain is built from TRBV9 and TRBJ2-1, with D perhaps matching TRBD2 (7 bases). The germline V gene has CDR1 SGDLS and CDR2 YYNGEE. The CDR3 loop spans 15 amino acids. The V end lost 0 bases, the J end lost 4 bases, and 11 bases lay between the germline ends.

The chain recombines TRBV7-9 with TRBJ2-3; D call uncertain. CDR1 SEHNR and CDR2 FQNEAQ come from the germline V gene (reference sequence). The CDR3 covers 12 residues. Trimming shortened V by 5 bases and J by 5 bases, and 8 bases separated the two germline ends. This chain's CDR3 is CASSPVLDTQYF. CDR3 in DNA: TGTGCCAGCAGCCCGGTTTTAGATACGCAGTATTTT.